This T cell receptor (beta chain) was captured in a study of control samples from healthy donors and cancer patients (dated by TCRdb to the early 2020s). As regards this clone: Its target antigen remains unknown. Base qualities are missing; no much larger clone stands one base away.

The method behind the library was the immunoSEQ multiplex PCR assay. TCRdb mirrors the immuneACCESS table, restricted to in-frame sequences. Some clones are absent from its copies; in checked studies, under half trace to an unresolved V gene, and the reason for the others is unknown. In this sample the table shows about 60,000 clones, roughly 90% of which occur a single time. 1.5% to 2% of the sample lies in the top ten. The sequenced sample consisted of PBMCs. The sequence came from a man in his forties with colorectal cancer.

In nucleotide form, the sequence is TGTGCCACCAGCAGAGGTTCCGCTAACTATGGCTACACCTTC. The resulting protein is CATSRGSANYGYTF. The V gene is TRBV15 and the J gene is TRBJ1-2, with the D gene not confidently named. V and J lose 1 base and 0 bases, and a span of 6 bases separates them. CDR1 LNHNV and CDR2 YYDKDF are derived from the germline V gene (reference sequence). CDR3 length: 14 amino acids, cysteine to phenylalanine. Just CDR3 DNA is preserved here, 42 bases in frame from base 1.